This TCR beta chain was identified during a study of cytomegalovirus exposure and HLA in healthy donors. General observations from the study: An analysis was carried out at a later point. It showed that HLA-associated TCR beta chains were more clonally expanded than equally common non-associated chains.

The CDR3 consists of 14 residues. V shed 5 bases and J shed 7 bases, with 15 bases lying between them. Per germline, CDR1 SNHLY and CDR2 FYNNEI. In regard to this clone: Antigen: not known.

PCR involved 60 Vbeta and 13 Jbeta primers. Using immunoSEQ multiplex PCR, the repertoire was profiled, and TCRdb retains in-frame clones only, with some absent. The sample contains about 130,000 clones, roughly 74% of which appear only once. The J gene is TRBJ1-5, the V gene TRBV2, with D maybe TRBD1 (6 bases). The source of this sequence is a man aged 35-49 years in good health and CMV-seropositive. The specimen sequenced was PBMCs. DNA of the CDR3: TGTGCCAGCAGTACCCAGGGGTATGGCCAGCCCCAGCATTTT. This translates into CASSTQGYGQPQHF.